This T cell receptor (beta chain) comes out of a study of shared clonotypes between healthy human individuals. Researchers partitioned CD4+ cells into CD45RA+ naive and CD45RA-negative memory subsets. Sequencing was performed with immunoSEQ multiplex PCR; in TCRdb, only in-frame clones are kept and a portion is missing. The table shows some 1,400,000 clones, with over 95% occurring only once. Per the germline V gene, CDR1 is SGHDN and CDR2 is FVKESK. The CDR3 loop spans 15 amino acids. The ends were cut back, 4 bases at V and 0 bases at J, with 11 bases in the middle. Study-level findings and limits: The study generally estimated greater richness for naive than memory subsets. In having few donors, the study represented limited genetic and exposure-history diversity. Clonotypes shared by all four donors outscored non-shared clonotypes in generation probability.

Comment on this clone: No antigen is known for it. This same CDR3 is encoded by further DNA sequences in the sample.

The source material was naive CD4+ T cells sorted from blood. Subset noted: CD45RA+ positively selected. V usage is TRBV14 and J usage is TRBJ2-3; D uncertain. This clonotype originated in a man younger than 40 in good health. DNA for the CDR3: TGTGCCAGCAGCCCCCCGGGCAGAAGCACAGATACGCAGTATTTT. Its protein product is CASSPPGRSTDTQYF.